The clone carrying this TCR beta chain occurred many times. The antigen remains undetermined. Given a much more abundant clone one base away, this may be a read error. The investigators amplified TCR beta CDR3 regions from RNA transcripts. HTBI primers were the set used in a first-round RT-PCR of the TCR CDR3. Each CDR3 protein is one row after TCRdb ran MiXCR on the multiplex PCR reads. Of about 480,000 distinct CDR3 sequences in the sample, approximately 14% are singletons; the top ten hold over 15%. The data stem from a study of T cells in Graves' hyperthyroidism and ophthalmopathy. Study-level information: Upon initial diagnosis and before any treatment, peripheral blood was collected.

Study outcomes and limitations: A model of 13 V-J features distinguished ophthalmopathy from stable hyperthyroidism.

Stability of Graves' hyperthyroidism was defined as absent ophthalmopathy progression within 18 months. Diagnosis rested on symptoms, serum thyroxine and TRAb, thyroid ultrasound, and orbital computed tomography. Germline V gives CDR1 SGHVS, CDR2 FQNEAQ. This CDR3 is 13 amino acids long. The ends were cut back, 3 bases at V and 3 bases at J, with 8 bases in the middle. Input material: blood. The TCR sequence derives from a young woman with Graves' hyperthyroidism. V usage is TRBV7-8 and J usage is TRBJ1-2; the D gene is possibly TRBD1 (5 bases). CDR3 DNA sequence: TGTGCCAGCAGCTTCGACAGCTACTATGGCTACACCTTC. This encodes CASSFDSYYGYTF.